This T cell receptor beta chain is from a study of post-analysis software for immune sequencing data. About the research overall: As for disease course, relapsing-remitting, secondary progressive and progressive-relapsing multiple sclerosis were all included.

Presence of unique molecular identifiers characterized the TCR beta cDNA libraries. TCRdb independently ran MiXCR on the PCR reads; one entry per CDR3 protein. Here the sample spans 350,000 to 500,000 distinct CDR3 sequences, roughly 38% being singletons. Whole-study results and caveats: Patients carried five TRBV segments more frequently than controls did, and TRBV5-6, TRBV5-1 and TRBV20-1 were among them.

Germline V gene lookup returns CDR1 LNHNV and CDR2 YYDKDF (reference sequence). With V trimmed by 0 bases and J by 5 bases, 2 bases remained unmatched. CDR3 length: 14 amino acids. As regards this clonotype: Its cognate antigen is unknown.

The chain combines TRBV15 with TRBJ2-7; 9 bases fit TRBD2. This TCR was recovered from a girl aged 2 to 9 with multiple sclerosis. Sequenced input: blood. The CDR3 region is CATSRELAGNEQYF. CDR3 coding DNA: TGTGCCACCAGCAGAGAACTAGCGGGCAACGAGCAGTACTTC.